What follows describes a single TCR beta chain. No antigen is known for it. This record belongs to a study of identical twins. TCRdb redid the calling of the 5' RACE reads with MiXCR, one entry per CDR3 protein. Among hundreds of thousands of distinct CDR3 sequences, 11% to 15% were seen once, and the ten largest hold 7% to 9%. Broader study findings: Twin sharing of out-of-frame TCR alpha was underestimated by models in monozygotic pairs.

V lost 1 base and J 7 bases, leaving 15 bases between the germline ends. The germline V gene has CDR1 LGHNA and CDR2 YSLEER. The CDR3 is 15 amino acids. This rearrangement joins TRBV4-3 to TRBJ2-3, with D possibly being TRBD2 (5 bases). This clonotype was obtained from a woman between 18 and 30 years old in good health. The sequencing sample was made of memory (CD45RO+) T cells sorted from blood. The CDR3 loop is CASSQARAPRHTQYF. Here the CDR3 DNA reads TGCGCCAGCAGCCAAGCGAGGGCCCCCAGGCATACGCAGTATTTT.